This T cell receptor (beta chain) is drawn from a study of cytomegalovirus exposure and HLA in healthy donors. The CDR3 totals 13 residues. CDR1 is GTSNPN and CDR2 is SVGIG in the germline V gene (reference sequence). V was trimmed by 1 base and J by 11 bases, leaving 12 bases between them. With 60 Vbeta and 13 Jbeta primers, the PCR was carried out. The table came from immunoSEQ multiplex PCR; TCRdb's copy has only in-frame clones and leaves some out. The profile shows 150,000 to 200,000 clones, 75% to 80% of them singletons. This receptor was obtained from a man in his forties in good health and CMV-seropositive. This chain connects TRBV30 to TRBJ1-6; D perhaps matches TRBD1 (5 bases). What was sequenced was PBMCs. The CDR3 nucleotides read TGTGCCTGGAGTGGGCAGGGTCAAGCACCCCTCCACTTT. Translation gives CAWSGQGQAPLHF.